A selection of T cell receptor beta chains follows, all from one sample in a study of blood T cell repertoires in COVID-19. Measured with immunoSEQ multiplex PCR; TCRdb has only the in-frame clones, and not every one. The table shows roughly 300,000 clones, with 80% to 95% occurring only once. Sequencing was carried out using PBMCs or T cells enriched from blood (not recorded which). Receptors were obtained from a woman in her 30s who had recovered from COVID-19. Each CDR3 is given with its conserved first and last residue. D genes are given only for firm matches. The size field is filled for only some rows; it gives once, few, many or a size class.

j_gene | abundance | d_gene | len | v_gene | CDR3nt | CDR3aa
TRBJ2-2 | NA | NA | 15 | TRBV27 | TGTGCCAGCAGTTCAGAACCCCGGAACACCGGGGAGCTGTTTTTT | CASSSEPRNTGELFF
TRBJ1-5 | once | NA | 15 | TRBV19 | TGTGCCAGTAGTCGAGAGGGAGTTGGCAATCAGCCCCAGCATTTT | CASSREGVGNQPQHF
TRBJ1-2 | NA | NA | 13 | TRBV7-2 | TGTGCCAGCAGCTTAGGACAGAACTATGGCTACACCTTC | CASSLGQNYGYTF
TRBJ2-2 | once | NA | 13 | TRBV15 | TGTGCCACCAGCAGAGATATCAGGGGGGAGCTGTTTTTT | CATSRDIRGELFF
TRBJ2-1 | NA | TRBD2 | 15 | TRBV5-4 | TGTGCCCTTGGTGGCGGGAGGGCGACCTACAATGAGCAGTTCTTC | CALGGGRATYNEQFF
TRBJ1-5 | NA | TRBD1 | 14 | TRBV11-2 | TGTGCCAGCAGCGCCACAGGGGGCAACCAGCCCCAGCATTTT | CASSATGGNQPQHF
TRBJ2-7 | once | TRBD1 | 14 | TRBV18 | TGTGCCAGCTCACTGGGACAGGGGAGCGGTGAGCAGTACTTC | CASSLGQGSGEQYF
TRBJ1-2 | NA | NA | 13 | TRBV30 | TGTGCCTGGAGTGTACACCCATCCTATGGCTACACCTTC | CAWSVHPSYGYTF
TRBJ1-2 | once | TRBD1 | 16 | TRBV28 | TGTGCCAGCAGTTCGCAACCCGGGACAGCTAACTATGGCTACACCTTC | CASSSQPGTANYGYTF
TRBJ2-5 | NA | NA | 13 | TRBV5-3 | TGTGCCAGAAGTTTACGACTCCAAGAGACCCAGTACTTC | CARSLRLQETQYF
TRBJ1-1 | few | TRBD1 | 14 | TRBV6-2/TRBV6-3 | TGTGCCAGCAGTTACCTGACAGGGGGCACTGAAGCTTTCTTT | CASSYLTGGTEAFF
TRBJ1-2 | NA | TRBD1 | 15 | TRBV6-6 | TGTGCCAGCAGTTACTCTAGCCAGGGGGCGTATGGCTACACCTTC | CASSYSSQGAYGYTF
TRBJ1-2 | NA | TRBD1 | 14 | TRBV4-3 | TGCGCCAGCAGCCGGACAGGGGAGGGCTATGGCTACACCTTC | CASSRTGEGYGYTF
TRBJ1-6 | NA | NA | 14 | TRBV19 | TGTGCCAGTAGTGTCGGTGGGGCCGGGTCACCCCTCCACTTT | CASSVGGAGSPLHF
TRBJ2-2 | once | NA | 15 | TRBV19 | TGTGCCAGTAGTATCCCACACGCGAACACCGGGGAGCTGTTTTTT | CASSIPHANTGELFF
TRBJ2-2 | NA | TRBD2 | 20 | TRBV6-2/TRBV6-3 | TGTGCCAGCAGTTATTTTAGGGACAGGGGACTAGCGGGCGGCGACGGGGAGCTGTTTTTT | CASSYFRDRGLAGGDGELFF
TRBJ1-3 | NA | NA | 15 | TRBV7-3 | TGTGCCAGCAGCTTACAGGGATCGCCTGGAAACACCATATATTTT | CASSLQGSPGNTIYF
TRBJ2-1 | NA | TRBD2 | 15 | TRBV6-2/TRBV6-3 | TGTGCCAGCAGTTACATAGCGGGGGGGAGGGCTGAGCAGTTCTTC | CASSYIAGGRAEQFF
TRBJ2-1 | NA | TRBD2 | 16 | TRBV6-1 | TGTGCCAGCAGTGAAGGCAGCGGGGGGGCCGCGGATGAGCAGTTCTTC | CASSEGSGGAADEQFF
TRBJ2-5 | NA | TRBD1 | 15 | TRBV5-1 | TGCGCCAGCAGCTTGGACAGGGGGCCACGAGAGACCCAGTACTTC | CASSLDRGPRETQYF
TRBJ2-1 | once | TRBD2 | 17 | TRBV7-9 | TGTGCCAGCAGCCCGGGACTAGCGGGACGTCGGGACAATGAGCAGTTCTTC | CASSPGLAGRRDNEQFF
TRBJ1-2 | NA | TRBD1 | 13 | TRBV2 | TGTGCCAGTTCCTTGACAGGGAGCTATGGCTACACCTTC | CASSLTGSYGYTF
TRBJ1-5 | NA | TRBD1 | 14 | TRBV19 | TGTGCCAGTAGTTTGACAGGGGAAAAACAGCCCCAGCATTTT | CASSLTGEKQPQHF
TRBJ2-1 | NA | TRBD1 | 15 | TRBV11-3 | TGTGCCAGCAGCACATCCGGGACAGCTTACAATGAGCAGTTCTTC | CASSTSGTAYNEQFF
TRBJ2-3 | NA | TRBD1 | 15 | TRBV28 | TGTGCCAGCAGTTCTTGGACAGGGAGATCGGATACGCAGTATTTT | CASSSWTGRSDTQYF
TRBJ1-3 | NA | NA | 14 | TRBV5-6 | TGTGCCAGCAGCTCGCAGGGTACTGGAAACACCATATATTTT | CASSSQGTGNTIYF
TRBJ1-1 | NA | TRBD1 | 14 | TRBV9 | TGTGCCAGCAGCCCTCGACAGGGGAACACTGAAGCTTTCTTT | CASSPRQGNTEAFF
TRBJ1-2 | once | NA | 15 | TRBV19 | TGTGCCAGTAGAGGAAAGAAGACAGCGTTCTATGGCTACACCTTC | CASRGKKTAFYGYTF
TRBJ1-1 | NA | TRBD1 | 15 | TRBV5-1 | TGCGCCAGCAGCTATGGACAGGGGGCGGACACTGAAGCTTTCTTT | CASSYGQGADTEAFF
TRBJ1-5 | NA | TRBD1 | 13 | TRBV5-1 | TGCGCCAGCAGCGCCAGGGGGCCACAGCCCCAGCATTTT | CASSARGPQPQHF
TRBJ2-5 | NA | NA | 15 | TRBV5-4 | TGTGCCAGCAGCCTCAAACAGGGTATTGCAGAGACCCAGTACTTC | CASSLKQGIAETQYF
TRBJ1-2 | NA | NA | 15 | TRBV28 | TGTGCCAGCAGTTTCACCAGGCGTGCTAACTATGGCTACACCTTC | CASSFTRRANYGYTF
TRBJ1-3 | NA | NA | 17 | TRBV7-2 | TGTGCCAGCAGCTTGCTTACGACAGGTTTTTCTGGAAACACCATATATTTT | CASSLLTTGFSGNTIYF
TRBJ1-5 | NA | TRBD1 | 17 | TRBV6-2/TRBV6-3 | TGTGCCAGCAGTTTCCGCCGGGACAGGGGTAGTAGACAGCCCCAGCATTTT | CASSFRRDRGSRQPQHF
TRBJ2-7 | once | NA | 14 | TRBV7-3 | TGTGCCAGCAGCTTATGGGCTGGTGCCTACGAGCAGTACTTC | CASSLWAGAYEQYF
TRBJ1-2 | NA | TRBD1 | 15 | TRBV15 | TGTGCCACCAGCAGGTTAACCGGGACAGGGGATGGCTACACCTTC | CATSRLTGTGDGYTF
TRBJ2-2 | NA | TRBD1 | 15 | TRBV18 | TGTGCCAGCTCACCCCGACAGGGGGGAACCGGGGAGCTGTTTTTT | CASSPRQGGTGELFF
TRBJ1-5 | NA | TRBD1 | 15 | TRBV11-3 | TGTGCCCTACACTCGACCGGGACAGAGGATCAGCCCCAGCATTTT | CALHSTGTEDQPQHF
TRBJ2-5 | NA | TRBD2 | 15 | TRBV7-2 | TGTGCCAGCAGCTTAGCGGGGACTAGTATAGAGACCCAGTACTTC | CASSLAGTSIETQYF
TRBJ2-1 | NA | TRBD2 | 15 | TRBV13 | TGTGCCAGCAGCCCAGCTAGCGGGGGTTACAATGAGCAGTTCTTC | CASSPASGGYNEQFF
TRBJ1-1 | NA | NA | 18 | TRBV4-1 | TGCGCCAGCAGCCTGGCGGGCAGGGCCCCCCGGGGGGGCACTGAAGCTTTCTTT | CASSLAGRAPRGGTEAFF
TRBJ1-5 | NA | TRBD1 | 15 | TRBV7-2 | TGTGCCAGCAGAGGGGGCAGCTTTTTGAATCAGCCCCAGCATTTT | CASRGGSFLNQPQHF
TRBJ1-6 | once | NA | 13 | TRBV28 | TGTGCCACCCACGGGCCGAGGGATTCACCCCTCCACTTT | CATHGPRDSPLHF
TRBJ2-1 | NA | TRBD2 | 15 | TRBV4-2 | TGTGCCAGCAGCCAAGATGGACTAGCGGGGAATGAGCAGTTCTTC | CASSQDGLAGNEQFF
TRBJ1-2 | NA | NA | 14 | TRBV6-5 | TGTGCCAGCAGTTACGGAGGGGACTCCTATGGCTACACCTTC | CASSYGGDSYGYTF
TRBJ2-2 | NA | TRBD2 | 14 | TRBV6-5 | TGTGCCAGCACCGAACTAGCGGGGACCGGGGAGCTGTTTTTT | CASTELAGTGELFF
TRBJ1-2 | NA | TRBD1 | 15 | TRBV9 | TGTGCCAGCAGCGTGGGACAGGGTTCAATATATGGCTACACCTTC | CASSVGQGSIYGYTF
TRBJ2-3 | NA | NA | 15 | TRBV7-3 | TGTGCCAGCAGCTTAGCGGGGCCACACACAGATACGCAGTATTTT | CASSLAGPHTDTQYF
TRBJ2-7 | NA | NA | 14 | TRBV19 | TGTGCCAGTAGTATAGGCGCGGGTGGCTACGAGCAGTACTTC | CASSIGAGGYEQYF
TRBJ1-1 | NA | NA | 15 | TRBV4-3 | TGCGCCAGCAGCCAAGATCTGAGGGTGAACACTGAAGCTTTCTTT | CASSQDLRVNTEAFF
TRBJ2-7 | NA | TRBD1 | 14 | TRBV5-4 | TGTGCCAGCAGCTCTCGGACAGGGACCTACGAGCAGTACTTC | CASSSRTGTYEQYF